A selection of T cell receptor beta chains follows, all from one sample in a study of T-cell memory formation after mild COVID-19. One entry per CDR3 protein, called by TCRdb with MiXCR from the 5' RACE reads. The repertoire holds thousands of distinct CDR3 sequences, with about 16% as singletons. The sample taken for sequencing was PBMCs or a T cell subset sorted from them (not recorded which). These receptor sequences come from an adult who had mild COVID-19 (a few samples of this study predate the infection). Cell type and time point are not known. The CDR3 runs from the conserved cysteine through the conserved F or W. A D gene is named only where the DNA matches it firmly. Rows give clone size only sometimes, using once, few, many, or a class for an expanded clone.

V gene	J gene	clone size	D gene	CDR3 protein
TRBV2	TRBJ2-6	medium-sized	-	CASSDRTGANVLTF
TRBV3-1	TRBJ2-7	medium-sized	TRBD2	CASSPTRMGGYEQYF
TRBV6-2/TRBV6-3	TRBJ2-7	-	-	CASSYNRLDEQYF
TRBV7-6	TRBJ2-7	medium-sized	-	CASSLALGVKGYEQYF
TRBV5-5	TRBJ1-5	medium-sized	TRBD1	CASSRTGDEDQPQHF
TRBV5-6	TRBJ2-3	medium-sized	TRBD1	CASSLVPGQKTDTQYF
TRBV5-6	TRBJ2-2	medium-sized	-	CASSQANTGELFF
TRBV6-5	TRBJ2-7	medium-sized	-	CASSYSRGNEQYF
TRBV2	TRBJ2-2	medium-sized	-	CASSDRTHTGELFF
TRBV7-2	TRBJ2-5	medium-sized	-	CASSLELGTQMQETQYF
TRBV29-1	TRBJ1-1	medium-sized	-	CSVFGGSSTEAFF
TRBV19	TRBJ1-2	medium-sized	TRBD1	CASNTGGPYGYTF
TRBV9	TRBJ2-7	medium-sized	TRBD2	CASSVSGGMGEQYF
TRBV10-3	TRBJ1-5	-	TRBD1	CAISGGQGNQPQHF
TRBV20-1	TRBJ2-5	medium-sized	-	CSATPGLGGETQYF
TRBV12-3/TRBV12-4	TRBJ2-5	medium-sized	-	CASRHAGVVETQYF
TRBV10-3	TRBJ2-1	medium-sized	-	CAISESPGRGPDYNEQFF
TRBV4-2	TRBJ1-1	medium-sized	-	CASSQDSGVLTEAFF
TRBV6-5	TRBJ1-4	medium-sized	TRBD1	CASSAGTGLEKLFF
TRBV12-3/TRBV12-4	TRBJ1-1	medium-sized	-	CASSWGVNTEAFF
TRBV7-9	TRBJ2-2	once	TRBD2	CASSRLTSGRGTGELFF
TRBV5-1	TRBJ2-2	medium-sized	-	CASSLIGTGELFF
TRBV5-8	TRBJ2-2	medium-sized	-	CASSDKPGELFF
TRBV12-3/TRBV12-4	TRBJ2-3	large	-	CASSLGGVGDTQYF
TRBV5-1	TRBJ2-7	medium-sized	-	CASSPSVDYEQYF
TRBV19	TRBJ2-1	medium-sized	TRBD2	CASSMTSGDYNEQFF
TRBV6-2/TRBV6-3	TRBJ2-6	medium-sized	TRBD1	CASSYPFRTGASGANVLTF
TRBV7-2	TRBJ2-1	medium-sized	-	CASSGPWGGKNEQFF
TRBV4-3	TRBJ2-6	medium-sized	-	CASSQDPPERYSGANVLTF
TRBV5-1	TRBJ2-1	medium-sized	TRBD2	CASNSGGAYNEQFF
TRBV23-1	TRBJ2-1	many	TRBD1	CASSQSWQGAREQFF
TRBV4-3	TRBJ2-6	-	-	CASSQSDRGTSGANVLTF
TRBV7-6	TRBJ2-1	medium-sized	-	CAHSRPFRAQLGNEQFF
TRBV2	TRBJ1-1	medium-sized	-	CASIDTVAAFF
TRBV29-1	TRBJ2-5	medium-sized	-	CSVGRSQETQYF
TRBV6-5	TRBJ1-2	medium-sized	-	CASIPRQFNYGYTF
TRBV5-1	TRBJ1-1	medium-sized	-	CAIPRGADTEAFF
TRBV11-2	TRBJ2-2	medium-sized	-	CASSTREKNTGELFF
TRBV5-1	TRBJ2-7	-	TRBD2	CASSLDGTSGSYEQYF
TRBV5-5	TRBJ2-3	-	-	CASSPSREWVTDTQYF
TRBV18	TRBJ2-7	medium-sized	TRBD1	CASSQAAGGLYEQYF
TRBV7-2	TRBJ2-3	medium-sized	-	CASRLGRSLDTQYF
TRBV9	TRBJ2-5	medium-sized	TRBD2	CASSKDGGETQYF
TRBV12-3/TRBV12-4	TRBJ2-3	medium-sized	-	CASSLFVRGATPLSTDTQYF